The 32 T cell receptor beta chains listed next were all sequenced from one sample in a study of cytomegalovirus exposure and HLA in healthy donors. Using immunoSEQ multiplex PCR, the repertoire was profiled, and TCRdb retains in-frame clones only, with some absent. The sample records around 130,000 clones, more than 70% being singletons. The sample consisted of PBMCs. The receptor set was obtained from a man under 40 in good health and CMV-seronegative.

The chain carries TRBV5-4 and TRBJ2-7, with TRBD1 matching 11 bases. This CDR3 is 14 amino acids long. V trimming: 4 bases; J trimming: 4 bases; junction bases outside the gene matches: 4. CDR1 SGHNT and CDR2 YYREEE come from the germline V gene (reference sequence). This CDR3 is CASSPGQGGYEQYF. The DNA for the CDR3 is TGTGCCAGCAGCCCGGGACAGGGGGGTTACGAGCAGTACTTC. Looking up the rest from reference TRBV5-4 and TRBJ2-7 gives the full variable domain: ETGVTQSPTHLIKTRGQQVTLRCSSQSGHNTVSWYQQALGQGPQFIFQYYREEENGRGNFPPRFSGLQFPNYSSELNVNALELDDSALYLCASSPGQGGYEQYFGPGTRLTVT.

The DNA for the CDR3 is TGTGCCAGCAGCTTAGGCGGAGCCGGGGGCGAGCAGTACTTC. Encoded protein: CASSLGGAGGEQYF. This rearrangement joins TRBV7-6 to TRBJ2-7, with D perhaps TRBD2 (6 bases). V was cut by 1 base and J by 6 bases, with 13 bases left in between. CDR1 and CDR2 from the germline V gene are SGHVS and FNYEAQ. The CDR3 extends over 14 amino acids.

This clone was seen a few times. The rearrangement links TRBV21-1 to TRBJ2-7; the table's D call TRBD1 went unverified against the DNA. TRBV21-1 is a recognized pseudogene. The CDR3 has 13 residues. As DNA, the CDR3 is TGTGCCAGCAGTCGAGGACAGACCTACGAGCAGTACTTC. Protein product: CASSRGQTYEQYF.

The V and J genes are TRBV6-4 and TRBJ2-3; TRBD2 might be the D (5 bases). CDR3 size: 16 residues. Germline values: CDR1 MRHNA, CDR2 SNTAGT. Deletions cut 2 bases from V and 0 bases from J, with 12 bases between. The chain's CDR3 is CASSDTLASSTDTQYF. In nucleotides, the CDR3 is TGTGCCAGCAGTGACACATTAGCGTCTAGCACAGATACGCAGTATTTT.

The V and J genes are TRBV6-5 and TRBJ2-7; possibly TRBD2 for D (5 bases). Germline V gene lookup returns CDR1 MNHEY and CDR2 SVGAGI. V lost 2 bases, J lost 2 bases, and 10 bases lay in between. This CDR3 comprises 14 residues. The CDR3 region is CASSYGRGTYEQYF. The CDR3 DNA follows: TGTGCCAGCAGTTACGGGAGAGGTACCTACGAGCAGTACTTC.

The CDR3 region has the DNA TGCGCCAGCAGCTTGGGGGGAGACTATGGCTACACCTTC. Its translation is CASSLGGDYGYTF. The chain recombines TRBV5-1 with TRBJ1-2, with D unclear. This CDR3 region has 13 residues. Trimming pared 0 bases from V and 3 bases from J, leaving 6 bases between. Germline-derived CDR1 and CDR2 are SGHRS and YFSETQ.

J is TRBJ2-3 and V is TRBV30, with TRBD2 identical over 9 bases. Germline V gives CDR1 GTSNPN, CDR2 SVGIG (reference sequence). V lost 4 bases, J lost 6 bases, and 5 bases stayed unmatched. The CDR3 is 13 amino acids. CDR3 in amino acids: CAWIASGKDTQYF. In nucleotides, the CDR3 is TGTGCCTGGATCGCTAGCGGGAAGGATACGCAGTATTTT.

This sequence joins TRBV6-6 and TRBJ2-7; 7 nucleotides agree with TRBD2. The CDR3 runs to 12 residues. J lost 3 bases, V lost 7 bases, and 3 bases had no gene match. Germline assignment: CDR1 MNHNY and CDR2 SVGAGI (reference sequence). CDR3 loop: CASKRDGYEQYF. CDR3 coding DNA: TGTGCCAGCAAGCGGGACGGCTACGAGCAGTACTTC.

V is TRBV6-1 and J is TRBJ1-5; D unclear. Germline CDR1 reads MNHNS; CDR2 reads SASEGT. Trimming cost V 2 bases and J 2 bases, with 10 bases left between them. The length of the CDR3 is 15 residues. The chain's CDR3 is CASSETSEGNQPQHF. In nucleotides, the CDR3 is TGTGCCAGCAGTGAAACGAGTGAGGGCAATCAGCCCCAGCATTTT.

The chain carries TRBV15 and TRBJ2-3; TRBD1 might be the D (6 bases). Trimming pared 5 bases from V and 2 bases from J, leaving 14 bases between. The CDR3 loop spans 15 amino acids. Per the germline V gene, CDR1 is LNHNV and CDR2 is YYDKDF (reference sequence). The CDR3 here is CATSGTDSFTDTQYF. For the CDR3, the DNA is TGTGCCACCAGCGGGACGGACAGCTTCACAGATACGCAGTATTTT.

This clone was seen a few times. This rearrangement joins TRBV7-2 to TRBJ1-1, with unresolved D. Trimming removed 8 bases at V and 4 bases at J, with 17 bases between. The CDR3 extends over 14 amino acids. Germline V gene sequence: CDR1 SGHTA, CDR2 FQGNSA. This chain's CDR3 is CASCEEAWSTEAFF. The CDR3 nucleotides are TGTGCCAGCTGTGAGGAGGCGTGGAGCACTGAAGCTTTCTTT.

The V gene is TRBV7-3, the J gene TRBJ2-3; 7 positions agree with TRBD2. Trimming cost V 4 bases and J 5 bases; bases outside gene matches: 9. Looked up from germline, CDR1 is SGHTA and CDR2 is FQGTGA. This CDR3 region has 15 residues. The CDR3 nucleotides read TGTGCCAGCAGCTACGGGGACTCGGGAGGAGATACGCAGTATTTT. Amino acids: CASSYGDSGGDTQYF.

This chain uses TRBV27 with TRBJ2-7; 9 bases match TRBD2. The junction had 8 bases not matched to a gene; V was cut back by 6 bases and J by 2 bases. The germline CDR1 and CDR2 sequences are MNHEY and SMNVEV (reference sequence). The CDR3 loop spans 15 amino acids. Here the CDR3 DNA reads TGTGCCAGCAGGTCCCGAGCTAGCGGGGCCTACGAGCAGTACTTC. This sequence encodes CASRSRASGAYEQYF.

CDR3 amino acids: CASSLELYYNEQFF. The CDR3 coding sequence is TGTGCCAGCAGCTTAGAACTCTACTACAATGAGCAGTTCTTC. The chain is built from TRBV7-2 and TRBJ2-1; D is ambiguous. V shed 1 base and J shed 3 bases, with 7 bases lying between them. Per germline, CDR1 SGHTA and CDR2 FQGNSA. CDR3 size: 14 residues. The whole variable domain, filled in from reference TRBV7-2 and TRBJ2-1, reads GAGVSQSPSNKVTEKGKDVELRCDPISGHTALYWYRQSLGQGLEFLIYFQGNSAPDKSGLPSDRFSAERTGGSVSTLTIQRTQQEDSAVYLCASSLELYYNEQFFGPGTRLTVL.

The CDR3 DNA is TGCGCCAGCAGCCAAGATACAACGGGAGGGACGTACAATGAGCAGTTCTTC. Translating it yields CASSQDTTGGTYNEQFF. The chain carries TRBV4-3 and TRBJ2-1; 8 bases match TRBD2. J was trimmed by 4 bases and V by 0 bases; bases with no gene match: 8. The CDR3 loop spans 17 amino acids. From germline, CDR1 is LGHNA and CDR2 YSLEER.

This chain connects TRBV6-5 to TRBJ1-3; D is unclear. Germline V gene sequence: CDR1 MNHEY, CDR2 SVGAGI. This CDR3 comprises 14 residues. V lost 6 bases and J lost 1, with 10 bases in between. CDR3 sequence (DNA): TGTGCCAGCAGAGGGAGCCGATCTGGAAACACCATATATTTT. This encodes CASRGSRSGNTIYF.

The rearrangement uses TRBV5-6 and TRBJ1-3, with D uncertain. Germline CDR1 SGHDT, CDR2 YYEEEE. Trimming cost V 4 bases and J 3 bases, with 8 bases left between them. The length of the CDR3 is 13 residues. CDR3 coding DNA: TGTGCCAGCAGCCCGGCAGGTGGAAACACCATATATTTT. Translation: CASSPAGGNTIYF.

This chain uses TRBV2 with TRBJ2-7; D is ambiguous. CDR3 length: 14 residues. Trimming stripped 4 bases from V and 4 bases from J, with 14 bases between. The germline V gene encodes CDR1 SNHLY and CDR2 FYNNEI. The CDR3 nucleotides read TGTGCCAGCAGTGGTCGCGTCGTGGTTTACGAGCAGTACTTC. Its translation: CASSGRVVVYEQYF.

The chain joins TRBV19 to TRBJ1-1; D might be TRBD1 (5 bases). Deletions cut 4 bases from V and 1 base from J, with 7 bases between. Germline V gene lookup returns CDR1 LNHDA and CDR2 SQIVND (reference sequence). The CDR3 sequence is 13 residues long. The DNA for the CDR3 is TGTGCCAGTAGTACCACAGGGAACACTGAAGCTTTCTTT. This translates into CASSTTGNTEAFF.

This rearrangement joins TRBV30 to TRBJ1-3; 9 positions match TRBD1. V shed 3 bases, J shed 7 bases, and the junction held 10 bases outside the gene matches. The CDR3 length is 15 residues. CDR1 and CDR2 from the germline V gene are GTSNPN and SVGIG (reference sequence). CDR3 amino acids: CAWRGTGGGENTIYF. CDR3 nucleotide sequence: TGTGCCTGGAGAGGTACAGGGGGCGGTGAGAACACCATATATTTT. Supplemented by reference TRBV30 and TRBJ1-3, the full variable domain reads SQTIHQWPATLVQPVGSPLSLECTVEGTSNPNLYWYRQAAGRGLQLLFYSVGIGQISSEVPQNLSASRPQDRQFILSSKKLLLSDSGFYLCAWRGTGGGENTIYFGEGSWLTVV.

This clone was observed a few times. V gene TRBV19 combines with J gene TRBJ1-5; D call uncertain. The CDR3 runs 15 residues. Germline V gene lookup returns CDR1 LNHDA and CDR2 SQIVND (reference sequence). Trimming left V 6 bases short and J 4 bases short, with 16 bases between. The CDR3 sequence: CASSPAWRDNQPQHF. CDR3 DNA sequence: TGTGCCAGTAGCCCCGCCTGGAGAGATAATCAGCCCCAGCATTTT.

This clone was observed once. In nucleotides, the CDR3 is TGCGCCAGCAGCTCGACAGGGGGATCCTACGAGCAGTACTTC. Translation: CASSSTGGSYEQYF. The genes are TRBV5-1 and TRBJ2-7; 9 positions match TRBD1. The CDR3 runs to 14 residues. The V and J ends lost 3 bases and 1 base, in that order; junction bases with no gene match: 2. CDR1 is SGHRS, CDR2 YFSETQ, per germline.

The J gene is TRBJ1-4, the V gene TRBV7-9, with 7 nucleotides matching TRBD1. With V trimmed by 5 bases and J by 3 bases, 6 bases remained unmatched. The CDR3 has 15 amino acids. The germline V gene has CDR1 SEHNR and CDR2 FQNEAQ (reference sequence). CDR3 sequence: CASSQGGTANEKLFF. The DNA for the CDR3 is TGTGCCAGCAGCCAGGGTGGGACAGCTAATGAAAAACTGTTTTTT.

The V and J genes are TRBV19 and TRBJ2-1, with TRBD2 as a possible D gene (6 bases). Germline V gives CDR1 LNHDA, CDR2 SQIVND (reference sequence). Trimming took 8 bases from V and 7 from J, leaving 18 bases between them. CDR3 size: 14 residues. This chain's CDR3 is CASLSTRGGNEQFF. In DNA form, the CDR3 reads TGTGCCAGTCTCTCGACTAGGGGCGGGAATGAGCAGTTCTTC.

V usage is TRBV19 and J usage is TRBJ1-1; no firm D call. Germline V lookup: CDR1 LNHDA, CDR2 SQIVND (reference sequence). V lost 7 bases and J lost 1, with 13 bases in between. The CDR3 has 14 residues. For the CDR3, the DNA is TGTGCCAGTACCCGAGACCGGGAGAACACTGAAGCTTTCTTT. Translated: CASTRDRENTEAFF.

The chain recombines TRBV7-9 with TRBJ1-4, with a possible D match to TRBD1 (5 bases). The V and J ends lost 5 bases and 5 bases respectively, with 9 bases between them. The germline gives CDR1 SEHNR, CDR2 FQNEAQ (reference sequence). This CDR3 is 13 amino acids long. The CDR3 DNA sequence: TGTGCCAGCAGCCGCGGGGCCAATGAAAAACTGTTTTTT. It is translated as CASSRGANEKLFF.

The chain has TRBV10-3 and TRBJ1-1; the D gene is possibly TRBD1 (5 bases). CDR1 is ENHRY, CDR2 SYGVKD, per germline. Trimming cost V 8 bases and J 6 bases, with 22 bases left between them. The CDR3 spans 15 residues. The CDR3 nucleotides are TGTGCCATCGGCGGAGAAAGGGGCATAATCGCTGAAGCTTTCTTT. The encoded protein is CAIGGERGIIAEAFF.

The chain is built from TRBV7-6 and TRBJ2-1; TRBD2 matches at 8 bases. The V gene's germline CDR1 is SGHVS and CDR2 FNYEAQ. The CDR3 is made up of 16 amino acids. J lost 7 bases, V lost 4 bases, and 12 bases had no gene match. CDR3 DNA sequence: TGTGCCAGCAGCTCACCGAGCACTAGCGGACCTAATGAGCAGTTCTTC. Protein sequence: CASSSPSTSGPNEQFF.

The genes are TRBV7-6 and TRBJ1-2; D uncertain. Germline CDR1 SGHVS, CDR2 FNYEAQ. This CDR3 spans 13 amino acids. V lost 0 bases, J lost 2 bases, and 4 bases lay in between. DNA of the CDR3: TGTGCCAGCAGCTTAGCAGAGAACTATGGCTACACCTTC. Residues: CASSLAENYGYTF.

V gene TRBV29-1 combines with J gene TRBJ2-5; a possible D gene is TRBD1 (6 bases). Germline-derived CDR1 and CDR2 are SQVTM and ANQGSEA. There are 14 residues in the CDR3. V gave up 7 bases and J gave up 5 bases, with 20 bases separating them. The DNA for the CDR3 is TGCAGCGAGACGGCCCAGGGGAGTATGGAGACCCAGTACTTC. Translated, it gives CSETAQGSMETQYF.

The CDR3 DNA follows: TGTGCCAGCAGTGAAGCGGGAGGCTTAAACTACAATGAGCAGTTCTTC. Translated, it gives CASSEAGGLNYNEQFF. V gene TRBV6-1 combines with J gene TRBJ2-1; perhaps TRBD2 as D (6 bases). The germline CDR1 and CDR2 sequences are MNHNS and SASEGT. V was pared by 0 bases and J by 3 bases, with 12 bases between. The CDR3 spans 16 residues.

The chain combines TRBV10-3 with TRBJ2-6, with D possibly matching TRBD1 (6 bases). The CDR3 consists of 14 residues. Germline assignment: CDR1 ENHRY and CDR2 SYGVKD. Trimming took off 6 bases at V and 0 bases at J, with 6 bases between the two ends. CDR3 loop: CAIRDSSGANVLTF. The CDR3 nucleotides read TGTGCCATCAGGGACAGCTCTGGGGCCAACGTCCTGACTTTC.